This TCR beta chain emerged from a study of regulatory T cells in long-lasting Graves disease. CDR3 length equals 15 residues. J was trimmed by 4 bases and V by 7 bases; bases with no gene match: 8. Germline-derived CDR1 and CDR2 are SEHNR and FQNEAQ (reference sequence). For TCR beta, libraries came from iRepertoire HTBI primers and Arm-PCR of CDR3 regions. Using its own MiXCR run on the multiplex PCR reads, TCRdb lists one record per CDR3 protein. In the table there are 500,000 to 700,000 distinct CDR3 sequences, around 30% of which are singletons. This sample's time point: persistent/refractory GD, antithyroid drugs over 5 years with positive TRAb. PBMC-extracted RNA yielded the TCR library.

The chain recombines TRBV7-9 with TRBJ1-5; 9 positions match TRBD1. The sequencing used peripheral blood mononuclear cells (PBMCs), collected when the disease was refractory, from a patient treated with antithyroid drugs. The receptor was isolated from a female donor with Graves disease. The CDR3 reads CASTLGTGSNQPQHF. CDR3 sequence (DNA): TGTGCCAGCACCCTTGGGACAGGGAGTAATCAGCCCCAGCATTTT.